These 5 T cell receptor beta chains originate from one sample sequenced in a study of shared clonotypes between healthy human individuals (TCRdb year 2020). The library was generated by the immunoSEQ multiplex PCR assay. The source is immuneACCESS, and TCRdb retained only in-frame sequences with V and J called. Part of the clones is not carried over; for the studies checked, unresolved V genes explain less than half of this, and the remainder is unexplained. In this sample the table shows approximately 2.3 million clones, 80% to 95% of which occur a single time. Jointly, the top ten make up about 0.39% of the sample. Input material: naive CD4+ T cells from PBMCs. The sample's cell subset or site, from its label and the paper: CD45RA+ positively selected. These receptors were taken from a man aged 18 to 29 in good health. Some clones in this sample may be carry-over from other donors' samples.

The chain joins TRBV5-6 to TRBJ1-4; no definite D call. The CDR3 covers 12 residues. Per germline, CDR1 SGHDT and CDR2 YYEEEE. Trimming cost V 1 base and J 10 bases, with 8 bases left between them. The CDR3 loop is CASSLYRGKLFF. The CDR3 DNA reads TGTGCCAGCAGCTTGTATCGAGGAAAACTGTTTTTT.

The chain joins TRBV5-1 to TRBJ1-1; D gene ambiguous. The length of the CDR3 is 14 residues. Between the trimmed V and J ends, which lost 5 bases and 10 bases, there was a span of 21 bases. Germline V gene sequence: CDR1 SGHRS, CDR2 YFSETQ. CDR3 nucleotides: TGCGCCAGCAGTTCTACCTCTGCTAGCCGAGTAGCTTTCTTT. This translates into CASSSTSASRVAFF.

V usage is TRBV2 and J usage is TRBJ2-7, with 8 bases matching TRBD2. The ends lost 3 bases at V and 6 bases at J; junction bases unmatched: 4. CDR3 length: 13 amino acids. Germline V lookup: CDR1 SNHLY, CDR2 FYNNEI. The CDR3 nucleotides read TGTGCCAGCAGTGAGAGCGGGAGTCGCGAGCAGTACTTC. Translated: CASSESGSREQYF.

This clone has just one count. V and J are TRBV9 and TRBJ2-2; 7 bases are a match to TRBD1. After removal of 1 base from V and 2 bases from J, the junction contained 5 bases not matched to a gene. Germline CDR1 reads SGDLS; CDR2 reads YYNGEE. This CDR3 has 16 amino acids. The chain's CDR3 is CASSVWDRHNTGELFF. The CDR3 nucleotides are TGTGCCAGCAGCGTATGGGACAGACATAACACCGGGGAGCTGTTTTTT. Drawing the rest from reference TRBV9 and TRBJ2-2, the complete variable domain is DSGVTQTPKHLITATGQRVTLRCSPRSGDLSVYWYQQSLDQGLQFLIQYYNGEERAKGNILERFSAQQFPDLHSELNLSSLELGDSALYFCASSVWDRHNTGELFFGEGSRLTVL.

This chain uses TRBV6-1 with TRBJ2-3, with TRBD2 matching over 7 bases. The J segment lost 3 bases and the V segment lost 7 bases, leaving 4 bases of the junction unmatched. The CDR3 is 13 residues long. Germline lookup yields CDR1 MNHNS and CDR2 SASEGT. CDR3 residues: CASTSGITDTQYF. The CDR3 DNA is TGTGCCAGCACAAGCGGGATAACAGATACGCAGTATTTT.